A selection of T cell receptor beta chains follows, all from one sample in a study of T cells in Graves' hyperthyroidism and ophthalmopathy. TCRdb reanalysed the multiplex PCR reads using MiXCR and keeps one entry per CDR3 protein. The sample carries some 500,000 distinct CDR3 sequences, around 15% recorded once. The sample comprised blood. These receptors originate from a woman between 18 and 29 years old with Graves' hyperthyroidism. The CDR3 runs from the conserved cysteine through the conserved F or W. Each record gives: clone size, J gene, D gene, V gene, CDR3 protein, CDR3 DNA. A D gene is named only where the DNA matches it firmly. Part of the rows lack a size; the others show once, few, many or a class for expanded clones.

size: few; J: TRBJ1-1; D: -; V: TRBV7-9; CDR3: CASTFAGGGSNTEAFF; DNA: TGTGCCAGCACCTTCGCTGGAGGGGGATCGAACACTGAAGCTTTCTTT
size: few; J: TRBJ1-4; D: TRBD1; V: TRBV5-1; CDR3: CASSPSGTGDEKLFF; DNA: TGCGCCAGCAGCCCTTCCGGGACAGGGGATGAAAAACTGTTTTTT
size: many; J: TRBJ2-1; D: TRBD2; V: TRBV2; CDR3: CARRRGTSGNNEQFF; DNA: TGTGCCAGACGAAGGGGGACTAGCGGGAATAATGAGCAGTTCTTC
size: few; J: TRBJ2-6; D: -; V: TRBV11-3; CDR3: CASSLPPSGANVLTF; DNA: TGTGCCAGCAGCCTACCCCCCTCTGGGGCCAACGTCCTGACTTTC
size: many; J: TRBJ2-1; D: TRBD1; V: TRBV5-1; CDR3: CASSLRQGAHEQFF; DNA: TGCGCCAGCAGCTTAAGACAGGGGGCACATGAGCAGTTCTTC
size: -; J: TRBJ1-5; D: -; V: TRBV7-7; CDR3: CASSLALGQPQHF; DNA: TGTGCTAGCAGCTTAGCCCTGGGGCAGCCCCAGCATTTT
size: -; J: TRBJ1-1; D: TRBD1; V: TRBV6-1; CDR3: CASNDQQGALGTEAFF; DNA: TGTGCCAGCAATGACCAGCAGGGGGCATTGGGCACTGAAGCTTTCTTT
size: few; J: TRBJ2-1; D: TRBD2; V: TRBV30; CDR3: CAWSVREVGFF; DNA: TGTGCCTGGAGTGTACGGGAGGTTGGGTTCTTC
size: few; J: TRBJ2-4; D: TRBD2; V: TRBV14; CDR3: CASSQALAGGPAKNIQYF; DNA: TGTGCCAGCAGCCAAGCTTTAGCGGGAGGGCCGGCCAAAAACATTCAGTACTTC
size: -; J: TRBJ1-1; D: TRBD1; V: TRBV6-5; CDR3: CASSYGQDMNTEAFF; DNA: TGTGCCAGCAGTTACGGACAGGACATGAACACTGAAGCTTTCTTT
size: few; J: TRBJ1-4; D: TRBD1; V: TRBV7-2; CDR3: CASSLRPGGATNEELFF; DNA: TGTGCCAGCAGCTTACGTCCAGGGGGCGCAACTAATGAAGAACTGTTTTTT
size: many; J: TRBJ1-1; D: -; V: TRBV12-3/TRBV12-4; CDR3: CASSFGSALEAFF; DNA: TGTGCCAGCAGTTTCGGTTCTGCGCTTGAAGCTTTCTTT
size: -; J: TRBJ2-1; D: -; V: TRBV3-1; CDR3: CASSREQVYLNEQFF; DNA: TGTGCCAGCAGCCGAGAACAGGTGTATCTCAATGAGCAGTTCTTC
size: few; J: TRBJ1-2; D: -; V: TRBV5-6; CDR3: CASSHRRSPGGYTF; DNA: TGTGCCAGCAGCCATCGGAGGAGCCCAGGTGGCTACACCTTC
size: -; J: TRBJ1-3; D: -; V: TRBV6-1; CDR3: CASRVSLVSGNTIYF; DNA: TGTGCCAGCCGAGTCTCTCTCGTCTCTGGAAACACCATATATTTT
size: many; J: TRBJ1-5; D: -; V: TRBV9; CDR3: CASSVDSHQPQHF; DNA: TGTGCCAGCAGCGTAGACAGTCATCAGCCCCAGCATTTT
size: many; J: TRBJ1-2; D: -; V: TRBV3-1; CDR3: CASSQVAQGVGGGYTF; DNA: TGTGCCAGCAGCCAAGTTGCCCAGGGCGTAGGAGGGGGCTACACCTTC
size: many; J: TRBJ2-1; D: -; V: TRBV11-2; CDR3: CASSLEGVGYYNEQFF; DNA: TGTGCCAGCAGCTTAGAGGGAGTCGGGTATTACAATGAGCAGTTCTTC
size: many; J: TRBJ2-3; D: -; V: TRBV18; CDR3: CASSRDNQGADTQYF; DNA: TGTGCCAGCTCACGGGACAATCAAGGCGCAGATACGCAGTATTTT
size: -; J: TRBJ1-1; D: -; V: TRBV6-4; CDR3: CASKVSASNTEAFF; DNA: TGTGCCAGCAAGGTATCGGCCTCGAACACTGAAGCTTTCTTT
size: few; J: TRBJ2-4; D: TRBD1; V: TRBV19; CDR3: CASSIEGGQGRIQYF; DNA: TGTGCCAGTAGTATTGAGGGAGGACAGGGAAGAATTCAGTACTTC
size: -; J: TRBJ1-4; D: -; V: TRBV4-2; CDR3: CASSQDKATNEKLFF; DNA: TGTGCCAGCAGCCAAGATAAGGCAACTAATGAAAAACTGTTTTTT
size: many; J: TRBJ1-2; D: TRBD1; V: TRBV20-1; CDR3: CSARDFGGQGVGYTF; DNA: TGCAGTGCTAGAGATTTTGGGGGACAGGGGGTAGGCTACACCTTC
size: -; J: TRBJ1-5; D: TRBD1; V: TRBV4-1; CDR3: CASSQEGASQPQHF; DNA: TGCGCCAGCAGCCAGGAGGGGGCAAGTCAGCCCCAGCATTTT
size: -; J: TRBJ2-7; D: TRBD2; V: TRBV7-6; CDR3: CASSFPSGGQGEQYF; DNA: TGTGCCAGCAGCTTCCCTAGCGGGGGTCAAGGCGAGCAGTACTTC
size: -; J: TRBJ2-3; D: -; V: TRBV6-1; CDR3: CASALGASGTDTQYF; DNA: TGTGCCAGCGCACTGGGAGCTAGCGGCACAGATACGCAGTATTTT
size: -; J: TRBJ2-1; D: TRBD2; V: TRBV19; CDR3: CASSPHPGLAGGRSEQFF; DNA: TGTGCCAGTAGTCCCCATCCGGGACTAGCGGGAGGACGGTCTGAGCAGTTCTTC
size: many; J: TRBJ1-1; D: TRBD1; V: TRBV2; CDR3: CASSETGVEAFF; DNA: TGTGCCAGCAGCGAGACAGGGGTTGAAGCTTTCTTT
size: many; J: TRBJ1-5; D: -; V: TRBV12-3/TRBV12-4; CDR3: CASSRRALEAGNQPQHF; DNA: TGTGCCAGCAGTCGCAGGGCACTCGAGGCGGGCAATCAGCCCCAGCATTTT
size: many; J: TRBJ2-3; D: TRBD2; V: TRBV12-3/TRBV12-4; CDR3: CASSLRREVTGTDTQYF; DNA: TGTGCCAGCAGTTTAAGGCGGGAGGTGACGGGCACAGATACGCAGTATTTT
size: few; J: TRBJ2-7; D: TRBD1; V: TRBV3-1; CDR3: CASSQLTGDPYEQYF; DNA: TGTGCCAGCAGCCAGTTGACAGGGGACCCCTACGAGCAGTACTTC
size: few; J: TRBJ1-5; D: TRBD1; V: TRBV10-3; CDR3: CATTTGDQPQHF; DNA: TGTGCCACCACAACAGGGGATCAGCCCCAGCATTTT
size: many; J: TRBJ2-7; D: -; V: TRBV12-3/TRBV12-4; CDR3: CASSSPTGGVTYEQYF; DNA: TGTGCCAGCAGTTCCCCCACAGGGGGGGTTACGTACGAGCAGTACTTC
size: -; J: TRBJ2-1; D: TRBD2; V: TRBV27; CDR3: CASSLRASGSLNEQFF; DNA: TGTGCCAGCAGTTTAAGGGCTAGCGGGAGTCTCAATGAGCAGTTCTTC
size: -; J: TRBJ2-1; D: -; V: TRBV9; CDR3: CASSGNRGPGAASNYNEQFF; DNA: TGTGCCAGCAGCGGAAACAGGGGACCGGGGGCGGCAAGCAACTACAATGAGCAGTTCTTC
size: many; J: TRBJ2-7; D: -; V: TRBV5-1; CDR3: CASRGDSYEQYF; DNA: TGCGCCAGCAGGGGTGACTCCTACGAGCAGTACTTC
size: -; J: TRBJ1-3; D: -; V: TRBV6-1; CDR3: CASSVGGGPISGNTIYF; DNA: TGTGCCAGCAGTGTGGGGGGGGGACCAATCTCTGGAAACACCATATATTTT
size: many; J: TRBJ2-4; D: TRBD1; V: TRBV12-3/TRBV12-4; CDR3: CASTPNTGGSNIQYF; DNA: TGTGCCAGCACCCCTAATACAGGGGGCAGCAACATTCAGTACTTC
size: many; J: TRBJ2-5; D: TRBD1; V: TRBV7-9; CDR3: CASSSLPGQLVQETQYF; DNA: TGTGCCAGCAGCTCATTACCGGGACAGCTAGTACAAGAGACCCAGTACTTC
size: many; J: TRBJ2-1; D: -; V: TRBV29-1; CDR3: CSVEDSGDSRETNSYNEQFF; DNA: TGCAGCGTTGAGGACAGCGGAGACAGTCGGGAAACAAACTCCTACAATGAGCAGTTCTTC
size: many; J: TRBJ1-2; D: -; V: TRBV2; CDR3: CASSESGGWKSF; DNA: TGTGCCAGCAGTGAAAGCGGAGGGTGGAAATCCTTC
size: many; J: TRBJ1-2; D: TRBD1; V: TRBV19; CDR3: CASSRLGQGNYGYTF; DNA: TGTGCCAGTAGTAGATTAGGACAGGGGAACTATGGCTACACCTTC
size: many; J: TRBJ1-5; D: -; V: TRBV12-3/TRBV12-4; CDR3: CASTTHGQTQHF; DNA: TGTGCCAGCACCACCCACGGCCAGACCCAGCATTTT
size: many; J: TRBJ2-3; D: TRBD1; V: TRBV27; CDR3: CASSGWTGNTDTQYF; DNA: TGTGCCAGCAGCGGTTGGACAGGAAATACAGATACGCAGTATTTT
size: many; J: TRBJ1-1; D: TRBD1; V: TRBV19; CDR3: CASSPGQGYTEAFF; DNA: TGTGCCAGCAGCCCCGGACAGGGTTACACTGAAGCTTTCTTT
size: many; J: TRBJ1-2; D: -; V: TRBV2; CDR3: CASSLSSDRYGYTF; DNA: TGTGCCAGCAGTCTCTCCAGTGACCGCTATGGCTACACCTTC